A single sample is the source of the 14 T cell receptor beta chains below, sequenced in a study of neurological immune-mediated disorders. TCRdb ran MiXCR on the 5' RACE reads and lists one entry per CDR3 protein. This table holds tens of thousands of distinct CDR3 sequences, roughly 4.5% found once. The sample consisted of PBMCs. Source of these receptors: a man younger than 45 with multiple sclerosis.

This clonotype was seen many times. This chain connects TRBV5-1 to TRBJ2-3, with TRBD1 as a possible D gene (5 bases). The CDR3 is 14 amino acids. Trimming stripped 0 bases from V and 4 bases from J, with 9 bases between. The germline V gene has CDR1 SGHRS and CDR2 YFSETQ. The CDR3 nucleotides are TGCGCCAGCAGCTTGGGGCAGGGTCCAGATACGCAGTATTTT. Translation gives CASSLGQGPDTQYF.

CDR3: CASSFQDRGLTEAFF. CDR3 DNA sequence: TGTGCCAGCAGCTTCCAGGACAGGGGATTGACTGAAGCTTTCTTT. The rearrangement joins TRBV7-9 to TRBJ1-1, with 9 bases lining up with TRBD1. CDR1 is SEHNR and CDR2 is FQNEAQ in the germline V gene (reference sequence). The CDR3 spans 15 residues. V was pared by 3 bases and J by 5 bases, with 7 bases of the junction left unmatched.

This clonotype was observed many times. The V gene is TRBV7-3, the J gene TRBJ2-3; TRBD2 matches at 8 bases. Germline CDR1 SGHTA, CDR2 FQGTGA. This CDR3 spans 14 amino acids. Losses at the gene ends were 7 bases for V and 4 bases for J; bases not matched to a gene: 7. The CDR3 coding sequence is TGTGCCAGCAACCGGGGGGGGGCCCCAGATACGCAGTATTTT. This encodes CASNRGGAPDTQYF.

The table lists this clonotype with many counts. The gene calls are TRBV19 and TRBJ2-3, with 10 bases that match TRBD2. The CDR3 runs to 17 residues. Germline assignment: CDR1 LNHDA and CDR2 SQIVND (reference sequence). V trimming: 4 bases; J trimming: 3 bases; junction bases outside the gene matches: 10. For the CDR3, the DNA is TGTGCCAGTAGTAGCTGGGCTAGCGGGGGAAGGACAGATACGCAGTATTTT. Its protein is CASSSWASGGRTDTQYF.

This clonotype showed up many times. J is TRBJ2-1 and V is TRBV12-3 or TRBV12-4, with 9 bases aligning to TRBD1. The CDR3 is made up of 15 amino acids. V lost 2 bases and J lost 7; bases outside the gene matches: 6. The CDR3 here is CASSLRDRVRNEQFF. CDR3 nucleotide sequence: TGTGCCAGCAGTTTAAGGGACAGGGTTCGGAATGAGCAGTTCTTC.

This clonotype showed up many times. The chain joins TRBV4-1 to TRBJ1-2, with TRBD1 matching over 8 bases. CDR1 and CDR2 from the germline V gene are MGHRA and YSYEKL. With 1 base clipped from V and 0 bases from J, the junction kept 1 base outside the gene matches. This CDR3 spans 15 amino acids. CDR3 bases: TGCGCCAGCAGCCAAGGGGACAGGACTAACTATGGCTACACCTTC. Translating it yields CASSQGDRTNYGYTF.

J is TRBJ2-7 and V is TRBV5-6; D is perhaps TRBD2 (5 bases). V was shortened by 0 bases and J by 6 bases, with 22 bases between the two germline ends. Per the germline V gene, CDR1 is SGHDT and CDR2 is YYEEEE. CDR3 length: 17 amino acids. CDR3 in amino acids: CASSLAWEQQRSVEQYF. In DNA, the CDR3 is TGTGCCAGCAGCTTGGCATGGGAGCAGCAACGCTCCGTCGAGCAGTACTTC.

Many counts were recorded for this clonotype. The chain employs TRBV29-1 and TRBJ1-1; 12 nucleotides match TRBD1. Trimming took 7 bases from V and 4 from J; bases not matched to a gene: 4. Germline CDR1 is SQVTM and CDR2 is ANQGSEA. The CDR3 has 13 amino acids. CDR3 residues: CSARGQGATEAFF. CDR3 DNA sequence: TGCAGCGCCAGGGGACAGGGGGCCACTGAAGCTTTCTTT.

This clonotype appeared many times. The chain couples TRBV12-3 or TRBV12-4 to TRBJ2-2, with 8 bases that match TRBD1. Trimming at V came to 7 bases and at J to 3 bases, leaving 4 bases not matched to a gene. This CDR3 has 14 residues. The CDR3 reads CASTRDRYTGELFF. As DNA, the CDR3 is TGTGCCAGCACCAGGGACAGGTACACCGGGGAGCTGTTTTTT.

In its sample, this clonotype was seen many times. The J gene is TRBJ2-1, the V gene TRBV5-1; no reliable D call. This CDR3 comprises 12 residues. The V and J ends lost 0 bases and 10 bases respectively, with 8 bases between them. Germline assignment: CDR1 SGHRS and CDR2 YFSETQ. Here the CDR3 DNA reads TGCGCCAGCAGCTTGGCCTCGTTCGAGCAGTTCTTC. Protein product: CASSLASFEQFF.

At least ten counts were recorded for this clonotype. The chain couples TRBV5-1 to TRBJ1-2; D might be TRBD1 (6 bases). The CDR3 spans 14 residues. V was pared by 5 bases and J by 3 bases, with 14 bases between. Germline values: CDR1 SGHRS, CDR2 YFSETQ. In nucleotides, the CDR3 is TGCGCCAGCAGGTCCGGACAGTCAGACTATGGCTACACCTTC. This sequence encodes CASRSGQSDYGYTF.

The chain couples TRBV21-1 to TRBJ2-7; TRBD1, the table's D call, was not compared with the DNA. TRBV21-1 is a recognized pseudogene. The CDR3 has 15 amino acids. This CDR3 reads CASSSRGGSSYEQYF. The CDR3 DNA reads TGTGCCAGCAGCAGTCGCGGGGGGAGCTCCTACGAGCAGTACTTC.

About this clonotype itself: This may stem from a read error, because a much larger clone lies one nucleotide away. The V and J genes are TRBV7-9 and TRBJ1-2; 7 bases map to TRBD1. The CDR3 contains 15 residues. The V gene end was trimmed by 1 base and the J gene end by 8 bases; junction bases not matched to a gene: 10. Germline V gene data show CDR1 as SEHNR and CDR2 as FQNEAQ (reference sequence). CDR3 in DNA: TGTGCCAGCAGCTTAGGGGGACAGACCCTCCAGGGCTACACCTTC. Its protein is CASSLGGQTLQGYTF.

This clonotype has a count of ten or more. V usage is TRBV11-2 and J usage is TRBJ2-1; D perhaps matches TRBD2 (5 bases). Between the trimmed V and J ends, which lost 4 bases and 9 bases, there was a span of 13 bases. The CDR3 runs 13 residues. CDR1 is SGHAT and CDR2 is FQNNGV in the germline V gene. CDR3 protein: CASSSLRVAEQFF. Here the CDR3 DNA reads TGTGCCAGCAGCTCCTTGAGGGTGGCTGAGCAGTTCTTC.